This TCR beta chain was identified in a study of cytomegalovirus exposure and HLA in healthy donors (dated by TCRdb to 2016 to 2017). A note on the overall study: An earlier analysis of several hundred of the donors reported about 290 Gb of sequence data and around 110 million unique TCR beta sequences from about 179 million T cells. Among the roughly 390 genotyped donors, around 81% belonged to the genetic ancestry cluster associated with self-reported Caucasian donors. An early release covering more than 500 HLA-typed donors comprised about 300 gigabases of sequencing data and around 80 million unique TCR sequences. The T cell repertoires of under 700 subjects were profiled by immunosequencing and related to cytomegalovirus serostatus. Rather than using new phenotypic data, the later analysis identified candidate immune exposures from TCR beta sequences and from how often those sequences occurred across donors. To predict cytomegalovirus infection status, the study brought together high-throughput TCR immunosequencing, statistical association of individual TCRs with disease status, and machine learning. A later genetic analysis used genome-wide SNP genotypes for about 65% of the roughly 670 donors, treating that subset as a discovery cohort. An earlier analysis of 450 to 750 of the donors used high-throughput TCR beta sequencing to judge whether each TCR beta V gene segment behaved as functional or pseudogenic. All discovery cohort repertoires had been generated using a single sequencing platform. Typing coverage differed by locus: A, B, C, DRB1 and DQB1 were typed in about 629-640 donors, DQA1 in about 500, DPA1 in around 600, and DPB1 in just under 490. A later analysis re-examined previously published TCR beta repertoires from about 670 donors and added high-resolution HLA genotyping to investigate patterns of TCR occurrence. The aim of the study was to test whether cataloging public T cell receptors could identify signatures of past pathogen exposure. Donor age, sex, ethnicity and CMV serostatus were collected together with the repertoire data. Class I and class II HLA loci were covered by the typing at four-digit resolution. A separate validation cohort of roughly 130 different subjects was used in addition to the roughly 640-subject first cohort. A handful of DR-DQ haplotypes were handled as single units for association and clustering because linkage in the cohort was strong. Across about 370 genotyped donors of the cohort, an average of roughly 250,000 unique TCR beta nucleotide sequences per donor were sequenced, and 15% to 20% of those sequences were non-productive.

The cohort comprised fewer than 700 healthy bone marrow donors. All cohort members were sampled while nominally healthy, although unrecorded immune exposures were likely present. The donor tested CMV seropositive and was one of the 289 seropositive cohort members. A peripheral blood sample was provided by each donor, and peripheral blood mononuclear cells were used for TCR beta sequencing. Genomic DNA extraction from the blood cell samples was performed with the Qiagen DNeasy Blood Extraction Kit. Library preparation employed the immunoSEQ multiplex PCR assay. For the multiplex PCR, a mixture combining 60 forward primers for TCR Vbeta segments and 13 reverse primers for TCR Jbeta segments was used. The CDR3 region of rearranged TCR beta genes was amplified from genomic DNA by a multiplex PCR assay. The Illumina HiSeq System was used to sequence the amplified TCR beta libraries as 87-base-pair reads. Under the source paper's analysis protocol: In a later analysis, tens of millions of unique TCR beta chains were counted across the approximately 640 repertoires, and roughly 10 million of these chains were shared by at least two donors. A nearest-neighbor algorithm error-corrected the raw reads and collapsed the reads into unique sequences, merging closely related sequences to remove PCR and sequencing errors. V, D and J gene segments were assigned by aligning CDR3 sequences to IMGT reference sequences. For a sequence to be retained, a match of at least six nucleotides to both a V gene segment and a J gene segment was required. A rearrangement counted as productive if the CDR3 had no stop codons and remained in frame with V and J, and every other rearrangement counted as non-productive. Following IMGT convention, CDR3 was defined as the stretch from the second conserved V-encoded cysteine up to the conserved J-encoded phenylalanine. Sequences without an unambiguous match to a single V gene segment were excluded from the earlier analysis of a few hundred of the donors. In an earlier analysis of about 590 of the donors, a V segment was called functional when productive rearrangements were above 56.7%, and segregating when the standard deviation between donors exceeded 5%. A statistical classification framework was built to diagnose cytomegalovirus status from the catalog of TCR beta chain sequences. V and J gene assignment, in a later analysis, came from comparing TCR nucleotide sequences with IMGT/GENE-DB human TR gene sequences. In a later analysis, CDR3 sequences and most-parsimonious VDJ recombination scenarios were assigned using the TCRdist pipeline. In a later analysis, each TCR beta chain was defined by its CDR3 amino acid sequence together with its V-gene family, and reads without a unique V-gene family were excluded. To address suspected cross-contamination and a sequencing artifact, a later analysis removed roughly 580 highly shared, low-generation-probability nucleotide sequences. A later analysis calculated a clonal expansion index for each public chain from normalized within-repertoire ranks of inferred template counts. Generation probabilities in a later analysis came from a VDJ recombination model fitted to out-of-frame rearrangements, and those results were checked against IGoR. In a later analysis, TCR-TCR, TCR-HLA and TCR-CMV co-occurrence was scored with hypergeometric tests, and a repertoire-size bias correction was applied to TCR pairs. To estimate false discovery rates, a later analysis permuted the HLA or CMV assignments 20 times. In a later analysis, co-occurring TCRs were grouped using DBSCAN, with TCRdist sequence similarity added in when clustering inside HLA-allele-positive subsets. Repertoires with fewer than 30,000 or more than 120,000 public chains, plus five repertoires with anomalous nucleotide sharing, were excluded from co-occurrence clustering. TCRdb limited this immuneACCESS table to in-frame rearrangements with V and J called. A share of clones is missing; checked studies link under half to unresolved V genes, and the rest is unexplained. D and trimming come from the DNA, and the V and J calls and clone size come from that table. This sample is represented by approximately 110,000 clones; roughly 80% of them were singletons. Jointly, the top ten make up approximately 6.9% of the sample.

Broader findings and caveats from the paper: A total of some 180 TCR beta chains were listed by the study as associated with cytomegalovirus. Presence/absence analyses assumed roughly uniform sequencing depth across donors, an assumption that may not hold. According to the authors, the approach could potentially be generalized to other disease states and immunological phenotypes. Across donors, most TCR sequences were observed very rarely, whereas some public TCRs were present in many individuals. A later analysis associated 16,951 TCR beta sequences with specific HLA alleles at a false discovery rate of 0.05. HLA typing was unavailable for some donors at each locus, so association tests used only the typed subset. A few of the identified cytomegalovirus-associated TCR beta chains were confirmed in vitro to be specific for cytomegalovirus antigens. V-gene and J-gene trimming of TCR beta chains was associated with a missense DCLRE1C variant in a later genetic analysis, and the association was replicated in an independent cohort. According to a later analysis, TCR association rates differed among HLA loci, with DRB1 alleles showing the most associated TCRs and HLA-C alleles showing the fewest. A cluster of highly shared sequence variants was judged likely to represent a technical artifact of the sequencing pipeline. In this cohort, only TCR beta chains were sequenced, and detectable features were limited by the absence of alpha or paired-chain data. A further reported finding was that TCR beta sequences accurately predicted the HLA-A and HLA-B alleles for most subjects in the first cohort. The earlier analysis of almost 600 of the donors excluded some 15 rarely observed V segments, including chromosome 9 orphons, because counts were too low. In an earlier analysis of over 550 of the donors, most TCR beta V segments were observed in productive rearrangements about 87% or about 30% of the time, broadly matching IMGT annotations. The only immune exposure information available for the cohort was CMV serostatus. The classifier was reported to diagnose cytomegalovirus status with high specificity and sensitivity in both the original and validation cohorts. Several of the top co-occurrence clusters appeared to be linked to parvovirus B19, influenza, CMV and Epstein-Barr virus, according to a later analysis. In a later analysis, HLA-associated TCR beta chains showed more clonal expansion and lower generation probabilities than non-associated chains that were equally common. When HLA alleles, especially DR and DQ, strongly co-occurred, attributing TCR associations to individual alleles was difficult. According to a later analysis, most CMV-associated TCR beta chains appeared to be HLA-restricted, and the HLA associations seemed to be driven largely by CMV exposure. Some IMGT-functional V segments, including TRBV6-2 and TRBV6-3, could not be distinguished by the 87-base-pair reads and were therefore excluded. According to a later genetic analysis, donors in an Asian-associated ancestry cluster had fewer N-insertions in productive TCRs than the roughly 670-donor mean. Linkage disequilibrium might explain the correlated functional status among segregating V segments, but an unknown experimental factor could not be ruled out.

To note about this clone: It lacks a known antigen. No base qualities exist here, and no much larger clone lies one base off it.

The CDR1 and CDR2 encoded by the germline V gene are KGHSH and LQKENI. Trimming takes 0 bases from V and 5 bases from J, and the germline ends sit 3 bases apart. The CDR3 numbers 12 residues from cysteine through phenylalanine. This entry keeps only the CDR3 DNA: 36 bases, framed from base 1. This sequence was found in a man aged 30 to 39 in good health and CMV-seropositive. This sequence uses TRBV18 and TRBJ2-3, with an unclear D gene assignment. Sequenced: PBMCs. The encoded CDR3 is CASSPPIDTQYF. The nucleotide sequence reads TGTGCCAGCTCACCACCTATAGATACGCAGTATTTT.